This T cell receptor beta chain was sequenced during a study of blood T cells in healthy people across ages. PCR was performed a second time for roughly 6 to 12 cycles using a sample-barcoded 5' primer and a J-beta primer mix. Each CDR3 protein gets one entry after TCRdb re-called the 5' RACE reads with MiXCR. Of 1.5 million to 2 million distinct CDR3 sequences in the sample, roughly 28% are singletons; the top ten hold about 8%. This clonotype has a handful of counts. The V and J ends lost 6 bases and 5 bases, in that order; junction bases with no gene match: 9. The CDR3 loop spans 16 amino acids. Germline lookup yields CDR1 MNHEY and CDR2 SMNVEV (reference sequence).

The clonotype comes from a woman in her twenties or thirties in good health. Input material: blood. The chain employs TRBV27 and TRBJ2-1; 11 positions match TRBD2. The chain's CDR3 is CASSRIGTSGHNEQFF. In DNA form, the CDR3 reads TGTGCCAGCAGCCGGATAGGGACTAGCGGTCACAATGAGCAGTTCTTC.